The 32 T cell receptor beta chains below were found in one sample sequenced in a study of blood T cell repertoires in COVID-19. Clones were read by immunoSEQ multiplex PCR, and TCRdb kept only the in-frame ones, dropping some. The sample records 40,000 or so clones, just over 85% being singletons. The material sequenced was peripheral blood. The source is a man in his forties with active COVID-19.

The chain's CDR3 is CASSLGGINTGELFF. CDR3 DNA: TGTGCCAGCAGCTTAGGCGGGATAAACACCGGGGAGCTGTTTTTT. This chain links TRBV7-3 with TRBJ2-2; TRBD2 might be the D (6 bases). V lost 2 bases, J lost 2 bases, and 9 bases lay in between. Germline V lookup: CDR1 SGHTA, CDR2 FQGTGA. The CDR3 has 15 residues. Together with reference TRBV7-3 and TRBJ2-2, the CDR3 gives the full variable domain: GAGVSQTPSNKVTEKGKYVELRCDPISGHTALYWYRQSLGQGPEFLIYFQGTGAADDSGLPNDRFFAVRPEGSVSTLKIQRTERGDSAVYLCASSLGGINTGELFFGEGSRLTVL.

The J gene is TRBJ2-2, the V gene TRBV11-2; possibly TRBD2 for D (6 bases). Germline V gives CDR1 SGHAT, CDR2 FQNNGV. Trimming removed 0 bases from V and 4 bases from J, with 15 bases in between. This CDR3 spans 17 amino acids. The CDR3 loop reads CASSLDRRRAGTGELFF. CDR3 DNA: TGTGCCAGCAGCTTAGATAGGAGGAGGGCCGGCACCGGGGAGCTGTTTTTT.

This clone was seen a single time. The chain carries TRBV28 and TRBJ1-1; possibly TRBD1 for D (5 bases). The CDR3 length is 13 residues. Germline CDR1 is MDHEN and CDR2 is SYDVKM. Trimming shortened V by 5 bases and J by 5 bases, and 12 bases separated the two germline ends. The CDR3 here is CASSPPGRTEAFF. The CDR3 bases are TGTGCCAGCAGTCCCCCAGGGCGGACTGAAGCTTTCTTT.

The V call is TRBV7-9, the J call TRBJ2-5; 7 bases fit TRBD1. This CDR3 comprises 14 residues. The germline V gene encodes CDR1 SEHNR and CDR2 FQNEAQ (reference sequence). V lost 8 bases to trimming and J lost 2 bases; unmatched junction nucleotides: 8. The CDR3, as DNA: TGTGCCAGCGCTCAGGGGGTGTCGCAAGAGACCCAGTACTTC. Its protein product is CASAQGVSQETQYF.

This chain uses TRBV10-1 with TRBJ1-1, with D unresolved. CDR1 and CDR2 from the germline V gene are WNHNN and SYGVQD (reference sequence). V lost 4 bases and J 3 bases, leaving 12 bases between the germline ends. CDR3 size: 14 residues. CDR3 loop: CASSADWTDTEAFF. The CDR3 DNA follows: TGCGCCAGCAGTGCCGATTGGACTGACACTGAAGCTTTCTTT.

This clone is deemed medium-sized. The chain couples TRBV11-3 to TRBJ2-7, with 9 positions matching TRBD2. The V segment lost 1 base and the J segment 6 bases; nucleotides outside the gene matches: 10. CDR3 length equals 16 residues. Looked up from germline, CDR1 is SGHNT and CDR2 is YENEEA. The CDR3: CASSLGASGNFGEQYF. CDR3 coding DNA: TGTGCCAGCAGCTTAGGGGCTAGCGGGAATTTCGGCGAGCAGTACTTC.

V usage is TRBV2 and J usage is TRBJ1-3, with 9 bases identical to TRBD1. The junction had 0 bases not matched to a gene; V was cut back by 4 bases and J by 2 bases. The V gene's germline CDR1 is SNHLY and CDR2 FYNNEI. The CDR3 loop spans 14 amino acids. CDR3 bases: TGTGCCAGCAGTGGGGACAGGGCTGGAAACACCATATATTTT. This codes for CASSGDRAGNTIYF.

The DNA for the CDR3 is TGTGCCAGCAGTTCGGTCAACTATGGCTACACCTTC. Protein product: CASSSVNYGYTF. V usage is TRBV5-8 and J usage is TRBJ1-2; D call uncertain. CDR1 is SGHTS and CDR2 is YDEGEE in the germline V gene. Trimming cost V 5 bases and J 2 bases, with 7 bases left between them. The CDR3 has 12 amino acids.

This chain links TRBV28 with TRBJ1-2, with D unclear. V was shortened by 7 bases and J by 2 bases, with 5 bases between the two germline ends. The CDR3 has 11 amino acids. Germline values: CDR1 MDHEN, CDR2 SYDVKM. The CDR3: CASTSNYGYTF. The DNA for the CDR3 is TGTGCCAGCACCTCGAACTATGGCTACACCTTC.

J is TRBJ2-1 and V is TRBV5-1; TRBD1 aligns across 9 bases. J was trimmed by 6 bases and V by 3 bases; bases with no gene match: 10. Germline CDR1 SGHRS, CDR2 YFSETQ. The CDR3 is 16 residues long. Written as DNA, the CDR3 is TGCGCCAGCAGCTCGGGCAGGGACAGGGCCATCAATGAGCAGTTCTTC. Translation: CASSSGRDRAINEQFF.

The chain has TRBV15 and TRBJ2-7, with 9 bases lining up with TRBD2. The CDR3 has 16 residues. CDR1 and CDR2 (germline): LNHNV, YYDKDF (reference sequence). V lost 0 bases, J lost 5 bases, and 8 bases stayed unmatched. This chain's CDR3 is CATSRDLSGRRDEQYF. In DNA, the CDR3 is TGTGCCACCAGCAGAGATTTAAGCGGGAGGAGGGACGAGCAGTACTTC. The whole variable domain, remainder taken from reference TRBV15 and TRBJ2-7, is DAMVIQNPRYQVTQFGKPVTLSCSQTLNHNVMYWYQQKSSQAPKLLFHYYDKDFNNEADTPDNFQSRRPNTSFCFLDIRSPGLGDTAMYLCATSRDLSGRRDEQYFGPGTRLTVT.

The chain links TRBV30 to TRBJ2-3, with TRBD2 identical over 8 bases. Germline CDR1 reads GTSNPN; CDR2 reads SVGIG (reference sequence). V was pared by 2 bases and J by 0 bases, with 10 bases of the junction left unmatched. The CDR3 loop spans 17 amino acids. The CDR3 region is CAWSKSRTSSSTDTQYF. Here the CDR3 DNA reads TGTGCCTGGAGTAAATCCCGGACTAGCTCTAGCACAGATACGCAGTATTTT.

This chain links TRBV9 with TRBJ2-6; TRBD2 agrees at 10 bases. The CDR3 covers 17 residues. Trimming took 0 bases from V and 3 from J; bases not matched to a gene: 3. The germline V gene has CDR1 SGDLS and CDR2 YYNGEE. The CDR3: CASSVASGSVGANVLTF. The CDR3 region has the DNA TGTGCCAGCAGCGTAGCTAGCGGGAGCGTTGGGGCCAACGTCCTGACTTTC.

The chain employs TRBV9 and TRBJ2-7; tentative D call: TRBD2 (6 bases). V was shortened by 0 bases and J by 0 bases, with 13 bases between the two germline ends. The germline gives CDR1 SGDLS, CDR2 YYNGEE. The CDR3 runs to 16 residues. CDR3 bases: TGTGCCAGCAGCGTAGATGGGGGGTCTAGCTCCTACGAGCAGTACTTC. Its protein product is CASSVDGGSSSYEQYF.

This clone was observed once. The chain joins TRBV6-5 to TRBJ1-5; 9 nucleotides line up with TRBD1. The J segment lost 3 bases and the V segment lost 6 bases, leaving 6 bases of the junction unmatched. From germline, CDR1 is MNHEY and CDR2 SVGAGI. The CDR3 sequence is 15 residues long. The CDR3 DNA reads as TGTGCCAGCAGCAGGACAGGGGATCACAATCAGCCCCAGCATTTT. It translates to CASSRTGDHNQPQHF.

This clone turned up a few times. The J gene is TRBJ1-2, the V gene TRBV4-1, with D unclear. The CDR3 has 15 residues. The V gene lost 0 bases and the J gene lost 4 bases, with 12 bases spanning the gap. In germline, CDR1 is MGHRA, CDR2 YSYEKL. CDR3: CASSQEARSSYGYTF. The DNA of the CDR3 is TGCGCCAGCAGCCAAGAGGCTCGGAGTAGCTATGGCTACACCTTC.

The gene calls are TRBV18 and TRBJ1-4; 7 bases are a match to TRBD1. CDR3 size: 14 residues. Germline loops: CDR1 KGHSH, CDR2 LQKENI. V shed 4 bases and J 8 bases; nucleotides not matched to a gene: 7. DNA for the CDR3: TGTGCCAGCTCACTCGACAGGGTGGGAGAAAAACTGTTTTTT. Protein sequence: CASSLDRVGEKLFF.

CDR3 in amino acids: CASSRHAGGQTEAFF. In DNA, the CDR3 is TGTGCCAGCAGCCGGCACGCAGGGGGCCAGACTGAAGCTTTCTTT. The chain carries TRBV6-6 and TRBJ1-1; TRBD1 aligns across 8 bases. Losses at the gene ends were 6 bases for V and 5 bases for J; bases not matched to a gene: 11. Germline V gives CDR1 MNHNY, CDR2 SVGAGI (reference sequence). This CDR3 region has 15 residues.

The chain recombines TRBV30 with TRBJ1-3; weak D call: TRBD1 (5 bases). Germline CDR1 GTSNPN, CDR2 SVGIG (reference sequence). V was shortened by 2 bases and J by 2 bases, with 13 bases between the two germline ends. The CDR3 is 15 residues long. In DNA, the CDR3 is TGTGCCTGGAGTACAGGTACGGTGGCTGGAAACACCATATATTTT. Translation gives CAWSTGTVAGNTIYF. Filled out from reference TRBV30 and TRBJ1-3, the complete variable domain reads SQTIHQWPATLVQPVGSPLSLECTVEGTSNPNLYWYRQAAGRGLQLLFYSVGIGQISSEVPQNLSASRPQDRQFILSSKKLLLSDSGFYLCAWSTGTVAGNTIYFGEGSWLTVV.

The chain employs TRBV7-9 and TRBJ2-7; possible D gene TRBD2, 6 bases. The CDR3 extends over 16 amino acids. The germline V gene encodes CDR1 SEHNR and CDR2 FQNEAQ (reference sequence). The germline V and J ends were trimmed by 4 bases and 2 bases, with 18 bases remaining between them. The CDR3 region has the DNA TGTGCCAGCAGCTCGGAGGACGGAGGGAAACCCTACGAGCAGTACTTC. Its translation: CASSSEDGGKPYEQYF.

The CDR3 is CAISEVPPGYSNQPQHF. The CDR3 DNA sequence: TGTGCCATCAGTGAGGTACCACCAGGCTATAGCAATCAGCCCCAGCATTTT. The genes are TRBV10-3 and TRBJ1-5; D gene unclear. The length of the CDR3 is 17 residues. Germline V gives CDR1 ENHRY, CDR2 SYGVKD. Trimming left V 2 bases short and J 0 bases short, with 14 bases between.

The chain joins TRBV9 to TRBJ1-1; D is unresolved. With 1 base removed from V and 0 bases from J, the gap between germline ends came to 7 bases. Germline CDR1 SGDLS, CDR2 YYNGEE. The CDR3 consists of 14 residues. CDR3 protein: CASSVTGMNTEAFF. CDR3 sequence (DNA): TGTGCCAGCAGCGTAACCGGGATGAACACTGAAGCTTTCTTT.

The chain links TRBV11-1 to TRBJ1-4; D remains ambiguous. Germline V CDR1 and CDR2: SGHAT, FQDESV (reference sequence). The CDR3 runs 15 residues. V gave up 4 bases and J gave up 5 bases, with 14 bases separating them. The CDR3 DNA follows: TGTGCCAGCAGCTCGGCAGAGGATTTAAATGAAAAACTGTTTTTT. This codes for CASSSAEDLNEKLFF.

The chain recombines TRBV29-1 with TRBJ2-3; D remains ambiguous. V lost 7 bases, J lost 2 bases, and 7 bases lay in between. The CDR3 runs to 11 residues. Germline V gene data show CDR1 as SQVTM and CDR2 as ANQGSEA. The CDR3 region is CSAQITDTQYF. CDR3 bases: TGCAGCGCCCAGATCACAGATACGCAGTATTTT.

The chain links TRBV6-2 or TRBV6-3 to TRBJ1-2; tentatively, D is TRBD1 (6 bases). The CDR3 spans 16 residues. Germline V CDR1 and CDR2: MNHEY, SVGEGT. Deletions cut 4 bases from V and 5 bases from J, with 20 bases between. CDR3 amino acids: CASSSFEDRLWYGYTF. The CDR3 DNA reads TGTGCCAGCAGTTCCTTCGAAGACAGGCTATGGTATGGCTACACCTTC.

The chain has TRBV19 and TRBJ2-1, with TRBD2 matching 11 bases. Trimming removed 5 bases from V and 4 bases from J; junction bases left unmatched: 4. This CDR3 contains 15 residues. Germline values: CDR1 LNHDA, CDR2 SQIVND (reference sequence). The CDR3 DNA follows: TGTGCCAGTAGTTTGGGACTAGCGGAATACAATGAGCAGTTCTTC. It specifies CASSLGLAEYNEQFF.

CDR3 DNA sequence: TGTGCCAGCACCCCTCCCGGACAGACCTACGAGCAGTACTTC. Amino acids: CASTPPGQTYEQYF. The chain employs TRBV27 and TRBJ2-7, with D perhaps TRBD1 (6 bases). V lost 7 bases, J lost 2 bases, and 15 bases lay in between. This CDR3 has 14 amino acids. Germline loops: CDR1 MNHEY, CDR2 SMNVEV (reference sequence).

V usage is TRBV28 and J usage is TRBJ1-1; D is perhaps TRBD1 (5 bases). Trimming removed 1 base at V and 2 bases at J, with 11 bases between. Germline CDR1 reads MDHEN; CDR2 reads SYDVKM. The CDR3 has 15 amino acids. The CDR3 sequence: CASSLYSGVNTEAFF. The CDR3 nucleotides are TGTGCCAGCAGTTTATATTCGGGGGTCAACACTGAAGCTTTCTTT.

The CDR3 sequence: CASSDDRDRESGELFF. Written as DNA, the CDR3 is TGTGCCAGCAGTGATGACCGGGACAGGGAGTCCGGGGAGCTGTTTTTT. This sequence joins TRBV7-3 and TRBJ2-2, with 9 bases matching TRBD1. J was trimmed by 6 bases and V by 6 bases; bases with no gene match: 11. Germline values: CDR1 SGHTA, CDR2 FQGTGA. The CDR3 has 16 amino acids.

The chain is built from TRBV28 and TRBJ1-1; D unclear. Germline V gives CDR1 MDHEN, CDR2 SYDVKM. The CDR3 is made up of 12 amino acids. The V and J ends lost 6 bases and 6 bases respectively, with 11 bases between them. Here the CDR3 reads CASRRAWSEAFF. Written as DNA, the CDR3 is TGTGCCAGCAGGCGGGCTTGGTCTGAAGCTTTCTTT.

The V and J genes are TRBV30 and TRBJ1-1, with TRBD1 as a possible D gene (5 bases). This CDR3 spans 15 amino acids. The V end lost 7 bases, the J end lost 2 bases, and 20 bases lay between the germline ends. Germline V gives CDR1 GTSNPN, CDR2 SVGIG (reference sequence). This CDR3 reads CAFGLTAAVNTEAFF. DNA for the CDR3: TGTGCCTTCGGTTTGACAGCCGCTGTAAACACTGAAGCTTTCTTT.

This clone was observed a few times. V and J are TRBV2 and TRBJ2-3; D unclear. Trimming left V 5 bases short and J 3 bases short, with 3 bases between. CDR3 length equals 11 residues. The germline CDR1 and CDR2 sequences are SNHLY and FYNNEI. The CDR3 spells CASSQTDTQYF. The DNA of the CDR3 is TGTGCCAGCAGTCAAACAGATACGCAGTATTTT.